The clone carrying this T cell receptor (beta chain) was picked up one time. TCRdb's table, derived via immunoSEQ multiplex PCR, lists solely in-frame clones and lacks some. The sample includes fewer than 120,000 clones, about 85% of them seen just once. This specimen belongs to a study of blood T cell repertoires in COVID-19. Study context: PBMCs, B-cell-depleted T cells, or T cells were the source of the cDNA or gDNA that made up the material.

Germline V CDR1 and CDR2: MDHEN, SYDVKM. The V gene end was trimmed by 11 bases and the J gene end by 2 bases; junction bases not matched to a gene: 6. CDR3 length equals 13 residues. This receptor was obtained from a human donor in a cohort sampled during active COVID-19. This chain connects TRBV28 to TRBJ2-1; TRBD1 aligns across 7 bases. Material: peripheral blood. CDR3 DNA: TGTGCCGGAAGGACAGGAGCCTACAATGAGCAGTTCTTC. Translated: CAGRTGAYNEQFF. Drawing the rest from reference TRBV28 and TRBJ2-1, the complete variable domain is DVKVTQSSRYLVKRTGEKVFLECVQDMDHENMFWYRQDPGLGLRLIYFSYDVKMKEKGDIPEGYSVSREKKERFSLILESASTNQTSMYLCAGRTGAYNEQFFGPGTRLTVL.